Shown below are 23 T cell receptor beta chains from a single sample sequenced in a study of monozygotic twins with inflammatory bowel disease. TCRdb processed the 5' RACE reads again and assigns one entry to each CDR3 protein, with no DNA. Its clone listing holds approximately 200,000 distinct CDR3 sequences. Sequenced input: blood. The source of these receptors is a human donor with ulcerative colitis or Crohn's disease, or a healthy co-twin of an affected twin (not recorded which).

This CDR3 is CASSWDPRAGGTEAFF. The rearrangement uses TRBV5-1 and TRBJ1-1; TCRdb's D gene call, TRBD1, goes unchecked for lack of DNA. Germline values: CDR1 SGHRS, CDR2 YFSETQ. This CDR3 region has 16 residues.

This chain joins TRBV7-8 and TRBJ2-1. This CDR3 has 14 amino acids. Per germline, CDR1 SGHVS and CDR2 FQNEAQ. The CDR3 region is CASSLGLTSNEQFF.

V usage is TRBV5-1 and J usage is TRBJ1-2; with no DNA, the TCRdb D assignment of TRBD1 cannot be verified. There are 13 residues in the CDR3. The germline V gene encodes CDR1 SGHRS and CDR2 YFSETQ. CDR3 amino acids: CASSLDRGNGYTF.

The chain employs TRBV11-2 and TRBJ2-7; TCRdb's assignment of TRBD1 cannot be checked, as there is no DNA. CDR1 is SGHAT and CDR2 is FQNNGV in the germline V gene. There are 19 residues in the CDR3. CDR3 residues: CASSPRVTFTPESSYEQYF.

V usage is TRBV14 and J usage is TRBJ2-2; TCRdb gives TRBD1 as the D gene, but with no DNA this cannot be confirmed. This CDR3 comprises 15 residues. Germline values: CDR1 SGHDN, CDR2 FVKESK. The CDR3 protein is CASSSGTGATGELFF.

This chain links TRBV6-1 with TRBJ1-2. Germline CDR1 and CDR2: MNHNS and SASEGT. The CDR3 consists of 19 residues. The CDR3 here is CASSEVSPPRYNIYRGYTF.

The chain is built from TRBV13 and TRBJ1-1; TCRdb lists TRBD1, though no DNA is available to test this call. Germline CDR1 reads PRHDT; CDR2 reads FYEKMQ (reference sequence). CDR3 length: 14 amino acids. The CDR3 protein is CASSFQAGGTEAFF.

This chain links TRBV7-2 with TRBJ2-1; the TCRdb call, TRBD2, lacks DNA for checking. CDR3 length: 15 amino acids. Germline CDR1 is SGHTA and CDR2 is FQGNSA. This CDR3 is CASSLLGLAGGPQFF.

The rearrangement links TRBV11-1 to TRBJ2-1; TCRdb names TRBD1, which stays unverified in the absence of DNA. The CDR3 spans 17 residues. CDR1 is SGHAT, CDR2 FQDESV, per germline (reference sequence). The CDR3: CASSPGSRDSRYNEQFF. The whole variable domain, filled in from reference TRBV11-1 and TRBJ2-1, reads EAEVAQSPRYKITEKSQAVAFWCDPISGHATLYWYRQILGQGPELLVQFQDESVVDDSQLPKDRFSAERLKGVDSTLKIQPAELGDSAMYLCASSPGSRDSRYNEQFFGPGTRLTVL.

CDR3 residues: CASSYFPGENTGELFF. This chain links TRBV6-2 or TRBV6-3 with TRBJ2-2. This CDR3 is built from 16 residues. Germline V lookup: CDR1 MNHEY, CDR2 SVGEGT.

CDR3 region: CARSPSRGGSPLHF. The chain joins TRBV12-3 or TRBV12-4 to TRBJ1-6; TCRdb returns TRBD1, unconfirmable since there is no DNA. This CDR3 has 14 amino acids.

The chain joins TRBV11-2 to TRBJ2-5. The CDR3 runs to 15 residues. CDR1 and CDR2 from the germline V gene are SGHAT and FQNNGV. CDR3 residues: CASSYPFVGQETQYF.

J is TRBJ2-3 and V is TRBV20-1; TCRdb lists TRBD1, though no DNA is available to test this call. The germline CDR1 and CDR2 sequences are DFQATT and SNEGSKA (reference sequence). The CDR3 is 18 amino acids. This CDR3 reads CSARLNRASGRYTDTQYF.

The chain employs TRBV7-2 and TRBJ1-1; TCRdb returns TRBD1, unconfirmable since there is no DNA. In germline, CDR1 is SGHTA, CDR2 FQGNSA. The CDR3 length is 13 residues. CDR3 protein: CASSYPTLSHAFF.

The chain recombines TRBV5-1 with TRBJ2-7; TCRdb's assignment of TRBD1 cannot be checked, as there is no DNA. The CDR3 runs 15 residues. Looked up from germline, CDR1 is SGHRS and CDR2 is YFSETQ. The CDR3 loop is CASSQQMTGANEQYF.

The chain couples TRBV4-1 to TRBJ1-3; TCRdb reports TRBD1, a call that lacks DNA to check it against. Germline CDR1 MGHRA, CDR2 YSYEKL. This CDR3 region has 16 residues. CDR3 in amino acids: CASSQAQGASGNTIYF.

The rearrangement joins TRBV7-9 to TRBJ2-7; the TCRdb call, TRBD1, lacks DNA for checking. CDR1 and CDR2 (germline): SEHNR, FQNEAQ (reference sequence). The CDR3 totals 14 residues. CDR3 amino acids: CASSLAGGMYEQYF.

The chain has TRBV28 and TRBJ2-7; TCRdb's D call, TRBD2, is unchecked because there is no DNA. Germline V gene lookup returns CDR1 MDHEN and CDR2 SYDVKM. CDR3 length: 14 amino acids. The chain's CDR3 is CASSLFVGGYEQYF.

This chain connects TRBV28 to TRBJ2-2; TCRdb gives TRBD1 as the D gene, but with no DNA this cannot be confirmed. Germline-derived CDR1 and CDR2 are MDHEN and SYDVKM. This CDR3 is built from 15 residues. The CDR3 sequence: CASRRTGAITGELFF.

The chain links TRBV7-9 to TRBJ2-7; the D call of TRBD1 rests on TCRdb alone, since no DNA is present to check it. The germline V gene has CDR1 SEHNR and CDR2 FQNEAQ (reference sequence). The CDR3 covers 16 residues. The chain's CDR3 is CASSLGRQVGSYEQYF.

This chain connects TRBV4-1 to TRBJ1-1. The CDR3 is 14 amino acids. The germline gives CDR1 MGHRA, CDR2 YSYEKL. The chain's CDR3 is CASSRIIMNTEAFF.

The chain couples TRBV24-1 to TRBJ1-5; TCRdb names TRBD1, which stays unverified in the absence of DNA. This CDR3 comprises 15 residues. The germline V gene encodes CDR1 KGHDR and CDR2 SFDVKD. The CDR3 sequence: CATSDSGQGYQPQHF.

The chain recombines TRBV11-2 with TRBJ2-3; TCRdb calls TRBD1, which cannot be checked without DNA. This CDR3 is built from 13 residues. Germline V CDR1 and CDR2: SGHAT, FQNNGV. The CDR3: CASSAEGGQVQYF.